One and the same sample provided the 22 T cell receptor beta chains below, sequenced in a study of blood T cell repertoires in COVID-19. Libraries were prepared by immunoSEQ multiplex PCR; TCRdb keeps only in-frame clonotypes and omits some of them. Here the sample spans a few hundred thousand clones, approximately 85% being singletons. The specimen was PBMCs or T cells enriched from blood (not recorded which). The source of these receptors is a man aged 25 to 40 who had recovered from COVID-19.

The J gene is TRBJ1-3, the V gene TRBV25-1; D gene unclear. The CDR3 length is 14 residues. The germline gives CDR1 MGHDK, CDR2 SYGVNS. V lost 2 bases, J lost 2 bases, and 7 bases lay in between. DNA of the CDR3: TGTGCCAGCAGTGAAGGAGGCCCTGGAAACACCATATATTTT. Translation: CASSEGGPGNTIYF. Full variable domain (rest looked up from reference TRBV25-1 and TRBJ1-3): EADIYQTPRYLVIGTGKKITLECSQTMGHDKMYWYQQDPGMELHLIHYSYGVNSTEKGDLSSESTVSRIRTEHFPLTLESARPSHTSQYLCASSEGGPGNTIYFGEGSWLTVV.

The chain combines TRBV28 with TRBJ2-2; D is uncertain. The CDR3 spans 13 residues. Germline V gene lookup returns CDR1 MDHEN and CDR2 SYDVKM. The V end lost 5 bases, the J end lost 4 bases, and 8 bases lay between the germline ends. The CDR3 is CASSTEVTGELFF. CDR3 DNA sequence: TGTGCCAGCAGTACCGAGGTCACCGGGGAGCTGTTTTTT. Full variable domain (missing parts from reference TRBV28 and TRBJ2-2): DVKVTQSSRYLVKRTGEKVFLECVQDMDHENMFWYRQDPGLGLRLIYFSYDVKMKEKGDIPEGYSVSREKKERFSLILESASTNQTSMYLCASSTEVTGELFFGEGSRLTVL.

This rearrangement joins TRBV6-5 to TRBJ1-1, with 7 bases that match TRBD1. V was pared by 6 bases and J by 1 base, with 8 bases of the junction left unmatched. This CDR3 comprises 15 residues. CDR1 MNHEY and CDR2 SVGAGI come from the germline V gene. This CDR3 reads CASRVIQGGNTEAFF. CDR3 nucleotides: TGTGCCAGCAGGGTGATCCAGGGGGGGAACACTGAAGCTTTCTTT.

This sequence joins TRBV10-3 and TRBJ2-1, with 8 bases fitting TRBD2. The germline V gene encodes CDR1 ENHRY and CDR2 SYGVKD. Trimming removed 6 bases from V and 8 bases from J; junction bases left unmatched: 6. CDR3 length: 13 residues. CDR3 nucleotides: TGTGCCATCAGCGGGGGGGGCCGGGATGAGCAGTTCTTC. Translation gives CAISGGGRDEQFF.

The chain is built from TRBV15 and TRBJ2-7; unclear D gene. The V and J ends lost 8 bases and 3 bases respectively, with 17 bases between them. The germline V gene encodes CDR1 LNHNV and CDR2 YYDKDF (reference sequence). The CDR3 has 14 amino acids. Here the CDR3 reads CATQLAVGHYEQYF. CDR3 DNA: TGTGCCACCCAGCTTGCGGTTGGCCACTACGAGCAGTACTTC. The variable domain in full, with the rest retrieved from reference TRBV15 and TRBJ2-7, is DAMVIQNPRYQVTQFGKPVTLSCSQTLNHNVMYWYQQKSSQAPKLLFHYYDKDFNNEADTPDNFQSRRPNTSFCFLDIRSPGLGDTAMYLCATQLAVGHYEQYFGPGTRLTVT.

V is TRBV5-1 and J is TRBJ1-4, with D possibly being TRBD1 (5 bases). V lost 4 bases and J 7 bases, leaving 29 bases between the germline ends. The CDR3 consists of 19 residues. CDR1 and CDR2 from the germline V gene are SGHRS and YFSETQ. The CDR3 nucleotides read TGCGCCAGCAGCATCGGGCTAAATGGGGCCCTAATGAAGGGTGAAAAACTGTTTTTT. This codes for CASSIGLNGALMKGEKLFF.

In nucleotides, the CDR3 is TGTGCCAGCAGACAGGCGCTGACCTATAATTCACCCCTCCACTTT. This encodes CASRQALTYNSPLHF. V is TRBV11-2 and J is TRBJ1-6; weak D call: TRBD1 (5 bases). The CDR3 length is 15 residues. From germline, CDR1 is SGHAT and CDR2 FQNNGV. V shed 6 bases and J shed 2 bases, with 11 bases lying between them.

The chain is built from TRBV10-3 and TRBJ1-3; unclear D gene. Germline lookup yields CDR1 ENHRY and CDR2 SYGVKD. Trimming removed 2 bases at V and 0 bases at J, with 8 bases between. The CDR3 totals 15 residues. The CDR3 region has the DNA TGTGCCATCAGTGAGGGGCCTTTCTCTGGAAACACCATATATTTT. As protein: CAISEGPFSGNTIYF.

This chain joins TRBV4-3 and TRBJ2-6; the D is unclear. There are 19 residues in the CDR3. Germline values: CDR1 LGHNA, CDR2 YSLEER. Trimming pared 0 bases from V and 0 bases from J, leaving 15 bases between. The CDR3 DNA reads as TGCGCCAGCAGCCAAGAGGTGCGGCAGCTCAGCTCTGGGGCCAACGTCCTGACTTTC. Amino acids: CASSQEVRQLSSGANVLTF.

As to this clone: The junction shows a germline mismatch at one end, possibly a read error. This chain links TRBV2 with TRBJ2-7; 10 positions match TRBD2. Germline loops: CDR1 SNHLY, CDR2 FYNNEI. The CDR3 is 11 residues long. The CDR3 region is CASTLAGDPIF. CDR3 coding DNA: TGTGCCAGCACTCTAGCGGGGGACCCCATCTTC.

The chain has TRBV5-1 and TRBJ2-1, with TRBD1 matching 7 bases. J lost 5 bases, V lost 0 bases, and 2 bases had no gene match. The CDR3 has 14 amino acids. Germline V CDR1 and CDR2: SGHRS, YFSETQ. CDR3: CASSLVTGDNEQFF. The CDR3 DNA sequence: TGCGCCAGCAGCTTGGTAACAGGGGACAATGAGCAGTTCTTC. The whole variable domain, remainder taken from reference TRBV5-1 and TRBJ2-1, is KAGVTQTPRYLIKTRGQQVTLSCSPISGHRSVSWYQQTPGQGLQFLFEYFSETQRNKGNFPGRFSGRQFSNSRSEMNVSTLELGDSALYLCASSLVTGDNEQFFGPGTRLTVL.

The chain has TRBV19 and TRBJ1-3, with D unclear. In germline, CDR1 is LNHDA, CDR2 SQIVND (reference sequence). V was shortened by 3 bases and J by 1 base, with 7 bases between the two germline ends. CDR3 length: 14 amino acids. This CDR3 is CASSMRGSGNTIYF. CDR3 coding DNA: TGTGCCAGTAGTATGCGAGGGTCTGGAAACACCATATATTTT.

The chain joins TRBV4-3 to TRBJ1-2, with 9 positions matching TRBD1. The V segment lost 4 bases and the J segment 8 bases; nucleotides outside the gene matches: 11. The CDR3 sequence is 15 residues long. Germline loops: CDR1 LGHNA, CDR2 YSLEER. CDR3 amino acids: CASSLTRTGVRGYTF. Here the CDR3 DNA reads TGCGCCAGCAGCCTCACCCGGACAGGGGTTCGGGGCTACACCTTC.

The gene calls are TRBV9 and TRBJ2-2, with 12 bases identical to TRBD1. Germline V gene lookup returns CDR1 SGDLS and CDR2 YYNGEE. This CDR3 region has 16 residues. V lost 3 bases to trimming and J lost 7 bases; unmatched junction nucleotides: 7. The CDR3 sequence: CASSATGTGGIGELFF. The CDR3 DNA reads TGTGCCAGCAGCGCGACGGGGACAGGGGGCATCGGGGAGCTGTTTTTT.

The chain has TRBV6-5 and TRBJ1-6; 8 bases are shared with TRBD1. The CDR3 is 13 residues long. V dropped 2 bases and J dropped 14; count of bases not matched to a gene: 5. Germline CDR1 and CDR2: MNHEY and SVGAGI. CDR3 loop: CASSYGRGQALHF. For the CDR3, the DNA is TGTGCCAGCAGTTACGGCAGGGGGCAGGCCCTCCACTTT.

In this sample, this clone turned up a few times. This chain connects TRBV9 to TRBJ1-3; D is unclear. The CDR3 extends over 15 amino acids. Germline loops: CDR1 SGDLS, CDR2 YYNGEE. The V end was cut by 0 bases, the J end by 0 bases, with 7 bases between. CDR3 nucleotides: TGTGCCAGCAGCGTAGATCTGGCCTCTGGAAACACCATATATTTT. Translated, it gives CASSVDLASGNTIYF.

This chain connects TRBV7-2 to TRBJ1-1, with D possibly TRBD1 on 6 matching bases. Germline CDR1 and CDR2: SGHTA and FQGNSA. The V and J ends lost 4 bases and 3 bases respectively, with 12 bases between them. This CDR3 has 14 amino acids. The CDR3 loop is CASSSQGRDTEAFF. For the CDR3, the DNA is TGTGCCAGCAGCTCCCAGGGGCGGGACACTGAAGCTTTCTTT.

This chain links TRBV7-9 with TRBJ2-7, with D perhaps TRBD1 (6 bases). This CDR3 is 15 amino acids long. CDR1 is SEHNR, CDR2 FQNEAQ, per germline (reference sequence). V lost 5 bases and J 6 bases, leaving 20 bases between the germline ends. CDR3 protein: CASSPFNRVQGEQYF. DNA of the CDR3: TGTGCCAGCAGCCCGTTTAACAGGGTTCAGGGCGAGCAGTACTTC.

CDR3 sequence (DNA): TGTGCCAGCAGGCCCGGACAGGGGGCCTACAATGAGCAGTTCTTC. Translation: CASRPGQGAYNEQFF. The chain carries TRBV3-1 (or the pseudogene TRBV3-2) and TRBJ2-1; TRBD1 aligns across 10 bases. Germline V CDR1 and CDR2: LGHDT, YNNKEL (reference sequence). There are 15 residues in the CDR3. Trimming took 6 bases from V and 2 from J; bases not matched to a gene: 4.

In its sample, this clone was seen once. This chain joins TRBV7-9 and TRBJ1-1, with TRBD1 matching over 7 bases. Germline trimming cut 5 bases from V and 1 base from J; bases unmatched to any gene: 4. CDR1 is SEHNR and CDR2 is FQNEAQ in the germline V gene (reference sequence). The CDR3 length is 14 residues. CDR3 amino acids: CASSPTGKNTEAFF. CDR3 nucleotide sequence: TGTGCCAGCAGCCCGACAGGGAAGAACACTGAAGCTTTCTTT.

The rearrangement links TRBV5-1 to TRBJ2-3; 7 bases fit TRBD1. The CDR3 sequence is 14 residues long. After removal of 3 bases from V and 1 base from J, the junction contained 2 bases not matched to a gene. Germline CDR1 is SGHRS and CDR2 is YFSETQ. The CDR3 DNA reads as TGCGCCAGCAGCTACCAGGGGGGCACAGATACGCAGTATTTT. Translating it yields CASSYQGGTDTQYF.

The V gene is TRBV29-1, the J gene TRBJ2-6, with D possibly being TRBD2 (5 bases). The ends were cut back, 3 bases at V and 1 base at J, with 13 bases in the middle. The CDR3 has 16 amino acids. The germline V gene encodes CDR1 SQVTM and CDR2 ANQGSEA. The CDR3 region has the DNA TGCAGCGTTGAGACGTCAGGACTTTCTGGGGCCAACGTCCTGACTTTC. Translation: CSVETSGLSGANVLTF.